This T cell receptor beta chain derives from a study of PD-1 blockade in classical Hodgkin lymphoma. Findings and limits, study-wide: Newly diagnosed patients were reported to start with lower TCR diversity than healthy donors.

The table came from immunoSEQ multiplex PCR; TCRdb's copy has only in-frame clones and leaves some out. The table includes more than 15,000 clones, roughly four fifths detected once. Germline V CDR1 and CDR2: SEHNR, FQNEAQ (reference sequence). After removal of 5 bases from V and 5 bases from J, the junction contained 6 bases not matched to a gene. CDR3 size: 14 residues. As for time point: newly diagnosed, previously untreated cHL patient sample. Negative selection with magnetic separation was used to purify CD4+ T cells from thawed PBMCs. Details on this clone: The antigen is not known.

Sequenced input: CD4+ T cells from blood. The source of this sequence is a human donor with classical Hodgkin lymphoma. The V call is TRBV7-9, the J call TRBJ1-5; TRBD1 matches at 7 bases. CDR3 loop: CASSGDRADQPQHF. In DNA, the CDR3 is TGTGCCAGCAGCGGCGACAGGGCGGATCAGCCCCAGCATTTT.